This record concerns one TCR beta chain sequence. The antigen remains undetermined. The CDR3 extends over 16 amino acids. Trimming took 6 bases from V and 7 from J; bases not matched to a gene: 16. The germline V gene encodes CDR1 SGHRS and CDR2 YFSETQ. Following autologous stem cell transplantation, relapse occurred in every patient, and exposure to brentuximab vedotin varied. These data belong to a study of PD-1 blockade in classical Hodgkin lymphoma. Whole-study findings and limits: Baseline diversity resembling that of newly diagnosed patients was seen in complete responders. Significantly greater TCR diversity emerged by C4D1 in CD4+ cells but not CD8+ cells.

The table came from immunoSEQ multiplex PCR; TCRdb's copy has only in-frame clones and leaves some out. The data contain around 96,000 clones, roughly 88% of them singletons. The sequence was obtained from a human donor with classical Hodgkin lymphoma. The chain couples TRBV5-1 to TRBJ2-3, with 8 nucleotides matching TRBD2. The material sequenced was peripheral blood mononuclear cells (PBMCs), taken at baseline. The CDR3 coding sequence is TGCGCCAGCACCGTTGGGGGTAGCGGGAATCTCCATACGCAGTATTTT. This gives the protein CASTVGGSGNLHTQYF.